This TCR beta chain is from a study of lymphopenia after photon versus proton radiotherapy. Study results and caveats: After the lymphocyte nadir, photon-treated repertoires showed oligoclonal expansion, especially of CD8+ Temra cells. Under photons, naive T cells and diversity fell while effector/memory populations rose. Better survival with proton therapy was suggested as possible, not demonstrated. A bigger post-nadir fall in TCR diversity correlated inversely with survival time in deceased patients.

The repertoire was sequenced with immunoSEQ multiplex PCR; TCRdb's copy has only in-frame clones and lacks some. The sample yields about 23,000 clones, 80% to 95% seen once. A remark on this clone: Its antigen is not known.

The sequencing used peripheral blood, collected from a patient treated with proton-based radiotherapy. This receptor was identified in a woman aged 70 to 79 with pancreatic cancer. Some clones in this sample may be carry-over from other donors' samples.

The CDR3 here is CARLYGDTEAFF. The CDR3 DNA follows: TGTGCCAGACTCTACGGCGACACTGAAGCTTTCTTT. The J gene is TRBJ1-1, the V gene TRBV19, with unresolved D. Trimming stripped 9 bases from V and 3 bases from J, with 11 bases between. CDR1 is LNHDA, CDR2 SQIVND, per germline (reference sequence). CDR3 length: 12 amino acids.